Listed below are T cell receptor beta chains from one sample, sequenced in a study of T cells in Graves' hyperthyroidism and ophthalmopathy. TCRdb reanalysed the multiplex PCR reads using MiXCR and keeps one entry per CDR3 protein. The sample has approximately 430,000 distinct CDR3 sequences; approximately 15% are singletons. What was sequenced was blood. Source of these receptors: a woman younger than 30 with Graves' hyperthyroidism. The CDR3 runs from the conserved cysteine through the conserved F or W. A D gene is named only where the DNA matches it firmly. Only part of the rows carry a size: once, few, many, or a class if the clone is expanded.

J,D,V,size,CDR3,DNA
TRBJ2-1,-,TRBV12-3/TRBV12-4,-,CARSFLGYNEQFF,TGTGCCAGGAGTTTCTTAGGGTACAATGAGCAGTTCTTC
TRBJ2-7,TRBD2,TRBV11-2,many,CASSLGAGALPHRCEQYF,TGTGCCAGCAGCTTAGGAGCGGGGGCGCTCCCCCATCGTTGCGAGCAGTACTTC
TRBJ2-2,-,TRBV7-6,many,CASSRVQGNTGELFF,TGTGCCAGCAGCCGGGTACAGGGAAACACCGGGGAGCTGTTTTTT
TRBJ2-1,TRBD2,TRBV12-3/TRBV12-4,-,CASSSPNFLLAGDSDEQFF,TGTGCCAGCAGTTCACCCAATTTTTTACTAGCGGGAGATAGCGATGAGCAGTTCTTC
TRBJ2-1,-,TRBV4-2,many,CASSPPSGYEQFF,TGTGCCAGCAGCCCCCCCTCCGGGTATGAGCAGTTCTTC
TRBJ2-1,TRBD2,TRBV7-2,many,CASSGLAGQGEQFF,TGTGCCAGTTCCGGACTAGCGGGGCAGGGTGAGCAGTTCTTC
TRBJ2-7,TRBD2,TRBV13,many,CASSLGLAEAYEQYF,TGTGCCAGCAGCTTGGGACTAGCGGAGGCCTACGAGCAGTACTTC
TRBJ2-2,-,TRBV11-2,many,CASSAIQGFWTGELFF,TGTGCCAGCAGCGCGATCCAGGGGTTTTGGACCGGGGAGCTGTTTTTT
TRBJ2-7,TRBD2,TRBV20-1,-,CSASGTSGLTPYEQYF,TGCAGTGCTAGTGGGACTAGCGGCTTAACGCCCTACGAGCAGTACTTC
TRBJ2-2,TRBD1,TRBV10-3,-,CAISGINRGNTGELFF,TGTGCCATCAGTGGGATTAACAGGGGAAACACCGGGGAGCTGTTTTTT
TRBJ1-6,-,TRBV5-6,few,CASSLGGSNSPLHF,TGTGCCAGCAGCCTGGGGGGGAGTAATTCACCCCTCCACTTT
TRBJ1-1,-,TRBV6-1,many,CASSQEVNTEAFF,TGTGCCAGCAGTCAAGAGGTGAACACTGAAGCTTTCTTT
TRBJ1-4,TRBD1,TRBV28,many,CASSLYFGQGNEKLFF,TGTGCCAGCAGTTTATATTTTGGACAGGGTAATGAAAAACTGTTTTTT
TRBJ2-1,TRBD2,TRBV4-2,-,CAISQDGGDYNEQFF,TGTGCCATCTCACAAGACGGGGGGGATTACAATGAGCAGTTCTTC
TRBJ1-1,-,TRBV5-1,many,CASSQDSPSGVPGTEAFF,TGCGCCAGCAGCCAGGACAGTCCAAGTGGGGTTCCGGGCACTGAAGCTTTCTTT
TRBJ1-1,-,TRBV19,-,CASSRDIGSTEAFF,TGTGCCAGTAGTAGGGACATTGGGAGCACTGAAGCTTTCTTT
TRBJ2-1,-,TRBV7-2,-,CASSYGRPPYNEQFF,TGTGCCAGCAGCTATGGACGGCCACCCTACAATGAGCAGTTCTTC
TRBJ1-5,TRBD1,TRBV29-1,many,CSVVTGVGNQPQHF,TGCAGCGTTGTAACAGGGGTGGGCAATCAGCCCCAGCATTTT
TRBJ2-7,TRBD2,TRBV2,-,CASSKKRGASYEQCF,TGTGCCAGCAGTAAAAAGCGGGGGGCTTCCTACGAGCAGTGCTTC
TRBJ2-5,TRBD1,TRBV7-9,many,CASTPPGQGGTQYF,TGTGCCAGCACCCCACCCGGACAGGGTGGGACCCAGTACTTC
TRBJ2-5,TRBD1,TRBV18,few,CASSLDRGVETQYF,TGTGCCAGCTCACTCGACAGGGGGGTTGAGACCCAGTACTTC
TRBJ2-5,-,TRBV7-3,many,CASSLTGLLKETQYF,TGTGCCAGCAGCTTAACGGGACTCCTAAAAGAGACCCAGTACTTC
TRBJ2-7,-,TRBV28,-,CASSLSVRWGLAVSYEQYF,TGTGCCAGCAGTTTATCGGTGAGGTGGGGGCTAGCGGTCTCCTACGAGCAGTACTTC
TRBJ2-7,TRBD2,TRBV28,many,CASNPVVAGAYEQYF,TGTGCCAGCAATCCCGTGGTAGCGGGAGCCTACGAGCAGTACTTC
TRBJ1-2,-,TRBV29-1,-,CSVAGTRLYGYTF,TGCAGCGTTGCCGGGACACGGCTATATGGCTACACCTTC
TRBJ2-1,TRBD1,TRBV6-9,-,CASSYAMTGFNNEQFF,TGTGCCAGCAGTTACGCCATGACAGGGTTTAACAATGAGCAGTTCTTC
TRBJ2-3,-,TRBV6-4,-,CASSEAPQPTDTQYF,TGTGCCAGCAGTGAAGCCCCGCAACCAACAGATACGCAGTATTTT
TRBJ2-2,-,TRBV7-9,-,CASSLVYGMDSRAGELFF,TGTGCCAGCAGCTTAGTTTACGGGATGGACAGTAGGGCCGGGGAGCTGTTTTTT
TRBJ2-1,TRBD1,TRBV6-5,-,CASKKQGALLRNEQFF,TGTGCCAGCAAAAAACAGGGGGCGCTTTTAAGGAATGAGCAGTTCTTC
TRBJ2-7,TRBD1,TRBV28,-,CATGTGLPEQYF,TGTGCCACGGGGACAGGTCTCCCCGAGCAGTACTTC
TRBJ2-4,TRBD2,TRBV5-4,-,CASSDLAGENIQYF,TGTGCCAGCAGCGACCTAGCGGGAGAAAACATTCAGTACTTC
TRBJ2-5,-,TRBV20-1,many,CSARGHGRQETQYF,TGCAGTGCTAGAGGCCACGGGCGTCAAGAGACCCAGTACTTC
TRBJ1-1,-,TRBV7-2,many,CASNPDRINTEAFF,TGTGCCAGCAACCCGGACAGAATCAACACTGAAGCTTTCTTT
TRBJ1-1,-,TRBV20-1,many,CSARDTSGAGTEAFF,TGCAGTGCTAGAGATACCTCAGGGGCAGGCACTGAAGCTTTCTTT
TRBJ2-7,TRBD1,TRBV11-2,-,CASSTRTGEQYF,TGTGCCAGCAGCACCCGGACAGGCGAGCAGTACTTC
TRBJ2-1,-,TRBV6-1,many,CASRETVDTYNEQFF,TGTGCCAGCAGAGAGACAGTGGACACCTACAATGAGCAGTTCTTC
TRBJ2-3,-,TRBV10-3,many,CAIGSTDTQYF,TGTGCCATCGGAAGCACAGATACGCAGTATTTT
TRBJ2-2,TRBD1,TRBV5-5,few,CASNPTGSTTGELFF,TGTGCCAGCAATCCGACAGGGTCCACCACCGGGGAGCTGTTTTTT
TRBJ2-7,-,TRBV19,-,CASSTFRTATYEQYF,TGTGCCAGTAGTACATTCCGGACAGCAACCTACGAGCAGTACTTC
TRBJ2-1,TRBD2,TRBV9,many,CASSVVSGRFAEQFF,TGTGCCAGCAGCGTAGTTAGCGGGAGATTCGCTGAGCAGTTCTTC
TRBJ1-4,-,TRBV20-1,-,CSARVHSNEKLFF,TGCAGTGCTAGAGTTCACTCGAATGAAAAACTGTTTTTT
TRBJ2-1,-,TRBV11-2,few,CASSPLRAYNEQFF,TGTGCCAGCAGCCCCCTCCGGGCGTACAATGAGCAGTTCTTC
TRBJ2-3,-,TRBV3-2,-,CASSQDRRVGTQYF,TGTGCCAGCAGCCAAGATAGACGGGTTGGTACGCAGTATTTT